The clone carrying this T cell receptor beta chain came up once. Its specificity is unknown. Sample-barcoded 5' priming and a J-beta primer mix drove a second PCR of about 6 to 12 cycles. In TCRdb, the 5' RACE reads were re-called with MiXCR into one record per CDR3 protein. The sample holds more than 800,000 distinct CDR3 sequences, less than 35% seen once. The sample comes from a study of blood T cells in healthy people across ages. Study-wide results and caveats: Fewer expanded clones and more diversity marked long-lived versus aged donors.

Total RNA, at least 5 micrograms per sample, was extracted from PBMCs. CDR1 and CDR2 (germline): SNHLY, FYNNEI. CDR3 length: 16 residues. With 3 bases clipped from V and 12 bases from J, the junction kept 14 bases outside the gene matches. Sequencing was performed on blood. The gene calls are TRBV2 and TRBJ2-1; 10 nucleotides match TRBD2. This TCR was sampled from a woman of 80 years or more in good health. The CDR3 reads CASSEGSGGVSDGQFF. Written as DNA, the CDR3 is TGTGCCAGCAGTGAGGGAAGCGGGGGGGTCTCCGATGGGCAGTTCTTC.